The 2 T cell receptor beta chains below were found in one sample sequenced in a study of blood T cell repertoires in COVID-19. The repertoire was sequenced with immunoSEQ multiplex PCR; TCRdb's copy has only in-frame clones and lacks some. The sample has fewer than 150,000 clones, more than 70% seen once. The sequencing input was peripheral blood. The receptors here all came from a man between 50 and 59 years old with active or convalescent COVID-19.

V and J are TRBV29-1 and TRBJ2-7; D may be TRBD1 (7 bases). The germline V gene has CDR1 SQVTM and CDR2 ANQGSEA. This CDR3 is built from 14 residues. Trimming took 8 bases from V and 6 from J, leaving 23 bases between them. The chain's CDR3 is CSTRTGQDYGEQYF. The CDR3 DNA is TGCAGCACCAGGACCGGACAGGACTACGGCGAGCAGTACTTC.

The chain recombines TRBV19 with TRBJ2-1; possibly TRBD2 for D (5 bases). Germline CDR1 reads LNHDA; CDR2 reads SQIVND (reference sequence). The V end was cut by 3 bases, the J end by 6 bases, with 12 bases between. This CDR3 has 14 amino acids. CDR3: CASSIGGLTNEQFF. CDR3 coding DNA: TGTGCCAGTAGTATTGGCGGGCTAACCAATGAGCAGTTCTTC.